The entry below describes one T cell receptor beta chain. What it binds is not known. The record originates from a study of OX40 agonist ivuxolimab in advanced cancers. Study-level information: All patients had ivuxolimab intravenously every 2 weeks at 0.01 to 10 mg/kg.

Libraries were prepared by immunoSEQ multiplex PCR; TCRdb keeps only in-frame clonotypes and omits some of them. The table records 70,000 to 85,000 clones, 94% of them present only once. Germline assignment: CDR1 SQVTM and CDR2 ANQGSEA. The CDR3 length is 12 residues. Between the trimmed V and J ends, which lost 7 bases and 1 base, there was a span of 11 bases. Findings of the study overall: Antigens targeted by the expanded peripheral T cells were not determined.

Source: CD4+ or CD8+ T cells sorted from blood, taken in a trial of the OX40 agonist ivuxolimab. This TCR derives from an adult with an advanced solid tumor such as melanoma, head and neck, liver or kidney cancer. V and J are TRBV29-1 and TRBJ2-7, with D unresolved. CDR3 coding DNA: TGCAGCGGAAAACAGAATTCCTACGAGCAGTACTTC. Its translation is CSGKQNSYEQYF.